This TCR beta chain was profiled in a study of blood T cell repertoires in COVID-19. About the study: The United States, Italy and Spain provided the acute and convalescent COVID-19 samples. PBMCs, B-cell-depleted T cells, or T cells were the source of the cDNA or gDNA that made up the material.

Germline CDR1 reads SGHNT; CDR2 reads YYREEE (reference sequence). Between the trimmed V and J ends, which lost 4 bases and 6 bases, there was a span of 22 bases. The CDR3 contains 16 residues. Authors' analysis steps: Estimated nucleated cell counts came from reference gene primer amplification. The method was immunoSEQ multiplex PCR; TCRdb's version includes in-frame clones alone and lacks a portion of them. Clone size and V and J calls were adopted from that table, with D and trimming inferred from the DNA. The table records around 200,000 clones, roughly 85% of them present only once. Sequencing was done on a sample of PBMCs or T cells enriched from blood (not recorded which). The sequence derives from a man in his forties or fifties who had recovered from COVID-19. The chain joins TRBV5-4 to TRBJ1-1; no reliable D call. CDR3 sequence: CASSPAGGRAMAEAFF. The CDR3 nucleotides are TGTGCCAGCAGCCCCGCGGGCGGCCGCGCGATGGCTGAAGCTTTCTTT.